These 16 T cell receptor beta chains were sequenced from one sample in a study of OX40 agonist ivuxolimab in advanced cancers. Sequenced by immunoSEQ multiplex PCR; TCRdb stores in-frame clones only, minus some. The sample includes fewer than 80,000 clones, around 93% of them seen just once. The input for sequencing was CD4+ or CD8+ T cells sorted from blood, taken in a trial of the OX40 agonist ivuxolimab. The origin of the receptors is an adult with an advanced solid tumor such as melanoma, head and neck, liver or kidney cancer.

This clone has only one observation. The DNA of the CDR3 is TGTGCCAGCAGTTTATTCGGGGTGGCAGATACGCAGTATTTT. Protein sequence: CASSLFGVADTQYF. This sequence joins TRBV27 and TRBJ2-3; tentatively, D is TRBD2 (5 bases). Germline CDR1 and CDR2: MNHEY and SMNVEV (reference sequence). Trimming removed 1 base from V and 4 bases from J, with 9 bases in between. The CDR3 runs 14 residues.

The rearrangement joins TRBV11-1 to TRBJ2-1; 7 positions agree with TRBD2. This CDR3 contains 15 residues. From germline, CDR1 is SGHAT and CDR2 FQDESV (reference sequence). The V gene end was trimmed by 1 base and the J gene end by 9 bases; junction bases not matched to a gene: 9. The CDR3 is CASSLDAGDSGEQFF. CDR3 nucleotides: TGTGCCAGCAGCTTAGACGCGGGAGATAGCGGTGAGCAGTTCTTC.

V and J are TRBV4-1 and TRBJ2-3; D not resolved. This CDR3 is 12 amino acids long. Germline assignment: CDR1 MGHRA and CDR2 YSYEKL. The ends were cut back, 1 base at V and 6 bases at J, with 5 bases in the middle. This CDR3 is CASSQARDTQYF. The CDR3, as DNA: TGCGCCAGCAGCCAAGCGAGGGATACGCAGTATTTT.

This sequence joins TRBV11-2 and TRBJ2-3; TRBD2 agrees at 10 bases. V dropped 5 bases and J dropped 0; count of bases not matched to a gene: 2. The CDR3 totals 15 residues. In germline, CDR1 is SGHAT, CDR2 FQNNGV. This CDR3 is CASSRTSGSTDTQYF. The CDR3 DNA follows: TGTGCCAGCAGCCGGACTAGCGGTAGCACAGATACGCAGTATTTT.

The chain uses TRBV13 and TRBJ2-6; D uncertain. Germline assignment: CDR1 PRHDT and CDR2 FYEKMQ (reference sequence). Trimming shortened V by 5 bases and J by 0 bases, and 8 bases separated the two germline ends. This CDR3 region has 15 residues. CDR3 in amino acids: CASSPTISGANVLTF. For the CDR3, the DNA is TGTGCCAGCAGCCCTACAATCTCTGGGGCCAACGTCCTGACTTTC.

The chain uses TRBV4-3 and TRBJ1-5; the D is unclear. Looked up from germline, CDR1 is LGHNA and CDR2 is YSLEER. The germline V and J ends were trimmed by 0 bases and 0 bases, with 9 bases remaining between them. The CDR3 contains 16 residues. The CDR3 coding sequence is TGCGCCAGCAGCCAAGACCGAGAGAATAGCAATCAGCCCCAGCATTTT. It translates to CASSQDRENSNQPQHF.

V and J are TRBV7-9 and TRBJ2-7; TRBD2 matches 11 bases. The length of the CDR3 is 15 residues. J lost 4 bases, V lost 5 bases, and 7 bases had no gene match. Looked up from germline, CDR1 is SEHNR and CDR2 is FQNEAQ (reference sequence). CDR3 sequence: CASSQLAGEVYEQYF. In nucleotides, the CDR3 is TGTGCCAGCAGCCAACTAGCGGGAGAAGTTTACGAGCAGTACTTC.

V is TRBV28 and J is TRBJ1-4; 7 bases align to TRBD1. The CDR3 loop spans 14 amino acids. The germline V gene encodes CDR1 MDHEN and CDR2 SYDVKM. The V and J ends lost 7 bases and 7 bases, in that order; junction bases with no gene match: 9. CDR3 region: CASTPTGRSEKLFF. For the CDR3, the DNA is TGTGCCAGCACCCCGACAGGGAGGTCTGAAAAACTGTTTTTT.

The J gene is TRBJ2-1, the V gene TRBV19; 12 bases agree with TRBD2. Germline V gives CDR1 LNHDA, CDR2 SQIVND (reference sequence). Trimming cost V 4 bases and J 3 bases; bases outside gene matches: 13. This CDR3 contains 19 residues. The CDR3 nucleotides read TGTGCCAGTAGTAAAGGGGCGACTAGCGGGAGTGGTAGCTACAATGAGCAGTTCTTC. Encoded protein: CASSKGATSGSGSYNEQFF.

The V gene is TRBV5-1, the J gene TRBJ2-3; 11 positions agree with TRBD2. The CDR3 length is 17 residues. Germline V gene data show CDR1 as SGHRS and CDR2 as YFSETQ. After removal of 4 bases from V and 4 bases from J, the junction contained 11 bases not matched to a gene. This CDR3 reads CASSTRTSGGASDTQYF. The DNA of the CDR3 is TGCGCCAGCAGCACCCGAACTAGCGGGGGCGCATCAGATACGCAGTATTTT.

The V gene is TRBV12-5, the J gene TRBJ2-2; 8 bases agree with TRBD1. This CDR3 has 16 residues. Germline trimming cut 1 base from V and 3 bases from J; bases unmatched to any gene: 4. CDR1 and CDR2 from the germline V gene are LGHNT and FRNRAP. This CDR3 is CASGLERTGYTGELFF. CDR3 sequence (DNA): TGTGCTAGTGGTTTGGAGAGGACAGGGTACACCGGGGAGCTGTTTTTT.

Judged by abundance, this clone is large. A read error may account for a junction end that differs from germline. CDR3 residues: CSAIGDSRLCF. In DNA form, the CDR3 reads TGCAGTGCTATAGGGGACAGCCGGCTTTGTTTT. The V call is TRBV20-1, the J call TRBJ1-1; 7 nucleotides line up with TRBD1. The CDR3 runs to 11 residues. Germline CDR1 DFQATT, CDR2 SNEGSKA (reference sequence).

A few counts support this clone. The rearrangement joins TRBV15 to TRBJ2-7; a weak D match, TRBD1 (7 bases). Trimming took off 0 bases at V and 4 bases at J, with 10 bases between the two ends. CDR1 is LNHNV and CDR2 is YYDKDF in the germline V gene (reference sequence). The CDR3 is made up of 14 amino acids. CDR3 in amino acids: CATSREAGGYEQYF. The CDR3 coding sequence is TGTGCCACCAGCAGAGAAGCAGGGGGGTACGAGCAGTACTTC.

This chain joins TRBV7-9 and TRBJ2-2, with 7 bases fitting TRBD2. The junction had 7 bases not matched to a gene; V was cut back by 5 bases and J by 4 bases. CDR1 is SEHNR and CDR2 is FQNEAQ in the germline V gene (reference sequence). The CDR3 totals 15 residues. The CDR3 DNA sequence: TGTGCCAGCAGCGAACGGCGGGAGAGCACCGGGGAGCTGTTTTTT. Translated, it gives CASSERRESTGELFF.

The chain couples TRBV15 to TRBJ1-2, with a possible D match to TRBD1 (5 bases). Germline V gives CDR1 LNHNV, CDR2 YYDKDF (reference sequence). V was shortened by 4 bases and J by 4 bases, with 13 bases between the two germline ends. This CDR3 region has 14 residues. The CDR3 region has the DNA TGTGCCACCAGCACGTTGGGGGGAGCCTATGGCTACACCTTC. Translation: CATSTLGGAYGYTF.

V usage is TRBV5-1 and J usage is TRBJ2-7, with TRBD2 identical over 8 bases. The CDR3 covers 16 residues. The J segment lost 4 bases and the V segment lost 4 bases, leaving 13 bases of the junction unmatched. The germline V gene has CDR1 SGHRS and CDR2 YFSETQ. CDR3 protein: CASSPTLAGSFYEQYF. As DNA, the CDR3 is TGCGCCAGCAGCCCCACCTTAGCGGGATCTTTTTACGAGCAGTACTTC.